This TCR beta chain came from a study of T-cell memory formation after mild COVID-19. Trimming stripped 1 base from V and 4 bases from J, with 8 bases between. The CDR3 is 14 amino acids. Germline CDR1 ENHRY, CDR2 SYGVKD. In this sample, this clonotype turned up a few times. TCRdb passed the 5' RACE reads through MiXCR, listing each CDR3 protein once. The data show around 390,000 distinct CDR3 sequences, with about a sixth seen just once and 20% to 25% held by the top ten. Sequencing was done on a sample of PBMCs or a T cell subset sorted from them (not recorded which). The TCR originated in a man aged 18 to 35 who had mild COVID-19 (a few samples of this study predate the infection). Cell type and time point are not known. The chain carries TRBV10-3 and TRBJ1-5, with a possible D match to TRBD1 (6 bases). CDR3 protein: CAISELQGNQPQHF. CDR3 in DNA: TGTGCCATCAGTGAGTTGCAGGGGAATCAGCCCCAGCATTTT.